This T cell receptor beta chain was recovered during a study of vaccination and CD4 T cells after COVID-19. The overall study: Stimulation of cells relied on overlapping spike peptides derived from SARS-CoV-2, HCoV-NL63, HCoV-OC43 and HCoV-229E.

The Oncomine TCR Beta short-read assay sequenced DNA from cultured CD4+ T cells. TCRdb recomputed calls from the PCR reads with MiXCR, one row per CDR3 protein. The sample lists around 11,000 distinct CDR3 sequences; approximately 80% were seen once. A note on this clonotype: Its antigen is as yet unknown.

The CDR3 has 16 residues. Germline V gene lookup returns CDR1 SGHTA and CDR2 FQGNSA. With V trimmed by 5 bases and J by 3 bases, 10 bases remained unmatched. Treatment: approximately 11-day PBMC culture with coronavirus spike peptide pools or control peptides (ViraFEST assay). Expansion of antigen-specific T cells with peptide pools by ViraFEST preceded sequencing of TCRs. Input material: CD4+ T cells from blood, cultured in vitro. V is TRBV7-2 and J is TRBJ2-3; 8 nucleotides align to TRBD2. This receptor was identified in a human donor who had recovered from COVID-19. In DNA, the CDR3 is TGTGCCAGCAGCCCACCAGGCGGGAGGAAAACAGATACGCAGTATTTT. It encodes CASSPPGGRKTDTQYF. Variable domain in full (rest from reference TRBV7-2 and TRBJ2-3): GAGVSQSPSNKVTEKGKDVELRCDPISGHTALYWYRQSLGQGLEFLIYFQGNSAPDKSGLPSDRFSAERTGGSVSTLTIQRTQQEDSAVYLCASSPPGGRKTDTQYFGPGTRLTVL.